The rows below give T cell receptor beta chains drawn from one sample of a study of lymphopenia after photon versus proton radiotherapy. The method was immunoSEQ multiplex PCR; TCRdb's version includes in-frame clones alone and lacks a portion of them. This table holds 75,000 to 90,000 clones, around four fifths found once. The material was peripheral blood, obtained from a patient treated with proton-based radiotherapy. Receptors originate from a man in his sixties with pancreatic cancer. Both conserved end residues are part of each CDR3.

length	V	J	CDR3
14	TRBV7-3	TRBJ1-6	CASSLRAVGSPLHF
18	TRBV11-3	TRBJ2-5	CASSPPRWAALGQETQYF
13	TRBV30	TRBJ1-2	CAWRFTGVYGYTF
15	TRBV5-1	TRBJ2-2	CASSLTSGKTGELFF
15	TRBV12-2	TRBJ2-5	CASRFPGQGQETQYF
11	TRBV10-3	TRBJ2-1	CAIGSKNEQFF
12	TRBV5-6	TRBJ1-2	CASKRVAYGYTF
16	TRBV28	TRBJ1-4	CASSLGQISTNEKLFF
15	TRBV5-1	TRBJ2-1	CASRAGGVSYNEQFF
18	TRBV11-2	TRBJ1-1	CASSLDPPLGIGNVEAFF
17	TRBV5-1	TRBJ2-3	CASSSPSLAGGGDTQYF
12	TRBV11-2	TRBJ2-3	CASSPPGDTQYF
13	TRBV27	TRBJ1-5	CASSLARFQPQHF
12	TRBV25-1	TRBJ1-1	CASSKTGFDAFF
17	TRBV7-9	TRBJ2-2	CASRWTSGRSPTGELFF
13	TRBV6-1	TRBJ2-7	CASSAITGDEQYF
15	TRBV28	TRBJ1-5	CASNSLQGTNQPQHF
14	TRBV19	TRBJ2-7	CASSMNRGVDEQYF
14	TRBV25-1	TRBJ2-1	CASSAQGAHNEQFF
12	TRBV2	TRBJ2-5	CASRYSQETQYF
15	TRBV4-3	TRBJ1-5	CASSQAATGNQPQHF
14	TRBV28	TRBJ1-2	CASRRQGANYGYTF
12	TRBV12-5	TRBJ2-3	CASAGAPDTQYF
14	TRBV27	TRBJ2-7	CASSVQPGNYEQYF
14	TRBV7-2	TRBJ2-1	CASSKGLAGDEQFF
18	TRBV4-2	TRBJ2-2	CASSQGTGLAEHTGELFF
15	TRBV4-3	TRBJ1-1	CASSQVSQGNTEAFF
17	TRBV27	TRBJ2-3	CASSSLGAGGSPDTQYF
13	TRBV11-3	TRBJ2-7	CASSWDSSYEQYF
15	TRBV19	TRBJ2-2	CATSSSGVDTGELFF
17	TRBV19	TRBJ1-5	CASSLGTGDYSNQPQHF
15	TRBV7-8	TRBJ1-1	CASSLIETSNTEAFF
18	TRBV9	TRBJ1-1	CASSVVEEGGRGRTEAFF
17	TRBV4-1	TRBJ2-3	CASSSQGLAVPTDTQYF
15	TRBV5-4	TRBJ2-7	CASSLVTSGNYEQYF
14	TRBV7-9	TRBJ2-7	CASSLGAPSKGQYF
16	TRBV5-4	TRBJ2-1	CASSPRTSGSYNEQFF
13	TRBV6-4	TRBJ2-3	CASAGLAGDTQYF
15	TRBV2	TRBJ2-7	CASSDGPWGPYEQYF
13	TRBV10-3	TRBJ2-7	CAISESAGGEQYF
18	TRBV5-1	TRBJ2-2	CASSLARAGGASTGELFF
16	TRBV7-3	TRBJ2-2	CASSLTRTLNTGELFF
16	TRBV19	TRBJ1-5	CASSSTGGASNQPQHF
19	TRBV7-2	TRBJ2-7	CASSLEVPGPSPISYEQYF
19	TRBV5-1	TRBJ2-1	CASSLDGGRAEISYNEQFF
15	TRBV9	TRBJ2-3	CASSVSGRAPDTQYF
16	TRBV7-3	TRBJ2-3	CASSLGPPGSTDTQYF
14	TRBV6-4	TRBJ2-1	CASSDDAVQNEQFF
18	TRBV4-1	TRBJ2-1	CASSQDQWLADIYNEQFF
16	TRBV27	TRBJ1-1	CASSLRPGQGRTEAFF
15	TRBV5-1	TRBJ2-3	CASSQTSGNRDTQYF
14	TRBV29-1	TRBJ2-7	CSVNIQGESYEQYF
17	TRBV11-2	TRBJ2-1	CASSLVSASGNNNEQFF
13	TRBV29-1	TRBJ2-3	CSLSSQGLDTQYF
12	TRBV5-1	TRBJ2-4	CASSLDGGIQYF
12	TRBV19	TRBJ1-1	CASTKGSSEAFF
15	TRBV7-7	TRBJ2-7	CASSLGGTAGHEQYF
12	TRBV5-1	TRBJ1-1	CASSLGTVEAFF